The T cell receptor beta chain described here comes from a study of blood T cell repertoires in COVID-19. Study information: Donors in the United States, Italy and Spain gave samples during acute or convalescent COVID-19. PBMCs, B-cell-depleted T cells, or T cells provided the cDNA or gDNA that made up the material.

Trimming removed 8 bases at V and 5 bases at J, with 18 bases between. CDR1 is MNHEY, CDR2 SVGAGI, per germline. This CDR3 has 14 residues. The count of this clone is one. Per the study methods: Cell counts per sample came from amplifying reference gene primers. Measured with immunoSEQ multiplex PCR; TCRdb has only the in-frame clones, and not every one. For V, J and clone size, that table is used; D and trimming come from the DNA. The sample has 300,000 or so clones, around 81% seen once; the top ten hold 4% to 5%. Specimen: peripheral blood. This chain joins TRBV6-5 and TRBJ1-2; weak D call: TRBD1 (6 bases). This TCR was sampled from a woman between 45 and 60 years old with active or convalescent COVID-19. CDR3 DNA: TGTGCCAGCTATCCGGGGACAAACAATTATGGCTACACCTTC. Its protein product is CASYPGTNNYGYTF.